This TCR beta chain was captured by sequencing in a study of cytomegalovirus exposure and HLA in healthy donors. General study results and limits: Using a false discovery rate of 0.05, a later analysis showed that some 16,000 TCR beta sequences were associated with HLA alleles. The study assumed roughly uniform donor sequencing depth for presence/absence analyses. Researchers counted 150 to 200 TCR beta chains as cytomegalovirus-associated.

The CDR3 covers 18 residues. Germline values: CDR1 SGHKS, CDR2 YYEKEE (reference sequence). Trimming took 4 bases from V and 1 from J; bases not matched to a gene: 9. As concerns this clone: Antigen specificity is unknown.

A multiplex PCR was run with 60 Vbeta primers and 13 Jbeta primers. Libraries were prepared by immunoSEQ multiplex PCR; TCRdb keeps only in-frame clonotypes and omits some of them. The repertoire consists of roughly 100,000 clones, with around 60% occurring once and the leading ten covering approximately 3.9%. The V gene is TRBV5-5, the J gene TRBJ2-4, with TRBD1 matching over 12 bases. This sequence was found in a man aged 25 to 40 in good health and CMV-seropositive. The sample comprised PBMCs. The CDR3 coding sequence is TGTGCCAGCAGCAGGGGACAGGGGGCCTCTGGGGCCAAAAACATTCAGTACTTC. It is translated as CASSRGQGASGAKNIQYF.